The present T cell receptor beta chain was sequenced within a study of T cells in Graves' hyperthyroidism and ophthalmopathy. RNA transcripts served as the template for amplifying TCR beta CDR3 regions. A set of HTBI primers served as the primers for a first-round RT-PCR of the TCR CDR3. TCRdb re-derived calls from the multiplex PCR reads in MiXCR, one entry per CDR3 protein. The data contain 620,000 or so distinct CDR3 sequences, about 15% of them singletons. On this clonotype: This clone may be a read error of a much larger clone one base away.

The V gene lost 2 bases and the J gene lost 0 bases, with 4 bases spanning the gap. CDR3 length: 14 amino acids. This receptor was obtained from a woman aged 50 to 60 with Graves' ophthalmopathy. The material sequenced was blood. The J gene is TRBJ1-4, the V gene TRBV12-3 or TRBV12-4; D gene uncertain. This chain's CDR3 is CASSLRTTNEKLFF. DNA of the CDR3: TGTGCCAGCAGTTTACGGACAACTAATGAAAAACTGTTTTTT.